The 7 T cell receptor beta chains given below trace back to one sample, sequenced in a study of CD8 T cells in ankylosing spondylitis listed by TCRdb under 2017. The full study reports these points: Blood from ankylosing spondylitis patients appeared to be characterized by a TCR beta motif made up of under 10 highly homologous amino acid variants.

The library was obtained by 5' RACE. The sequencer was an Illumina HiSeq 2500. TCRdb trimmed public reads at Q25 via fastp, called clones via MiXCR and kept in-frame beta chains. Rows merge per CDR3 protein into single entries with the most common DNA and genes. For this sample the table gives some 700,000 distinct CDR3 sequences, of which roughly 19% were detected only once. In total, the top ten clones hold around 19% of the sample. For these TCRs, the target antigens are not known. Material: blood, either unsorted or a sorted T cell fraction (not recorded which). Receptors were obtained from a male donor with ankylosing spondylitis.

In DNA, the CDR3 is TGTGCCAGCAGCCCGTTTCGTAGCGGGAACCAAGAGACCCAGTACTTC. It encodes CASSPFRSGNQETQYF. V is TRBV5-5 and J is TRBJ2-5, with TRBD2 matching 8 bases. Trimming cost V 4 bases and J 0 bases; bases outside gene matches: 8. CDR3 length: 16 amino acids. The germline V gene encodes CDR1 SGHKS and CDR2 YYEKEE (reference sequence). The complete variable domain, with remaining parts taken from reference TRBV5-5 and TRBJ2-5, reads DAGVTQSPTHLIKTRGQQVTLRCSPISGHKSVSWYQQVLGQGPQFIFQYYEKEERGRGNFPDRFSARQFPNYSSELNVNALLLGDSALYLCASSPFRSGNQETQYFGPGTRLLVL.

This clonotype was observed a handful of times. This chain uses TRBV29-1 with TRBJ1-1, with TRBD1 as a possible D gene (6 bases). The V end lost 2 bases, the J end lost 1 base, and 8 bases lay between the germline ends. The CDR3 has 13 amino acids. Germline CDR1 SQVTM, CDR2 ANQGSEA. CDR3 amino acids: CSVERGENTEAFF. In DNA, the CDR3 is TGCAGCGTTGAAAGGGGGGAGAACACTGAAGCTTTCTTT.

The chain links TRBV6-1 to TRBJ1-1; 7 nucleotides agree with TRBD1. Germline V gene lookup returns CDR1 MNHNS and CDR2 SASEGT. Losses at the gene ends were 2 bases for V and 0 bases for J; bases not matched to a gene: 12. The length of the CDR3 is 18 residues. This chain's CDR3 is CASSEKPPGQYMNTEAFF. In nucleotides, the CDR3 is TGTGCCAGCAGTGAAAAGCCCCCGGGACAGTATATGAACACTGAAGCTTTCTTT.

This clonotype was counted between two and nine times. The V gene is TRBV29-1, the J gene TRBJ2-1; D possibly corresponds to TRBD2 (5 bases). The CDR3 has 14 residues. Trimming removed 7 bases from V and 0 bases from J, with 13 bases in between. Germline V lookup: CDR1 SQVTM, CDR2 ANQGSEA. The CDR3 DNA follows: TGCAGCGCCCCAGAGGGCAGCTCCTACAATGAGCAGTTCTTC. Its translation is CSAPEGSSYNEQFF.

The table lists this clonotype with a few counts. The rearrangement joins TRBV7-2 to TRBJ2-5, with 7 positions matching TRBD2. Germline lookup yields CDR1 SGHTA and CDR2 FQGNSA. Trimming at V came to 2 bases and at J to 4 bases, leaving 13 bases not matched to a gene. The CDR3 runs to 17 residues. CDR3 loop: CASSLWQRDGPGETQYF. CDR3 nucleotide sequence: TGTGCCAGCAGCTTATGGCAGCGGGATGGACCAGGAGAGACCCAGTACTTC.

This clonotype showed up just a few times. The CDR3 bases are TGTGCCAGCACTCGTGCCGCGAACAACAATGAGCAGTTCTTC. It is translated as CASTRAANNNEQFF. The rearrangement uses TRBV7-9 and TRBJ2-1; D unresolved. This CDR3 contains 14 residues. Trimming cost V 7 bases and J 5 bases, with 15 bases left between them. Germline V gene sequence: CDR1 SEHNR, CDR2 FQNEAQ (reference sequence).

This clonotype was detected only a few times. The chain recombines TRBV20-1 with TRBJ2-4; D is perhaps TRBD1 (5 bases). Germline loops: CDR1 DFQATT, CDR2 SNEGSKA (reference sequence). Trimming left V 2 bases short and J 0 bases short, with 14 bases between. This CDR3 is built from 16 residues. The CDR3 here is CSARTQGSIAKNIQYF. The CDR3 nucleotides read TGCAGTGCTAGAACTCAGGGATCCATAGCCAAAAACATTCAGTACTTC.